The rows below give T cell receptor beta chains drawn from one sample of a study of CD8 T cells in ankylosing spondylitis. MiXCR, applied by TCRdb to the 5' RACE reads, yields one record per CDR3 protein. This repertoire shows roughly 240,000 distinct CDR3 sequences, roughly 32% found once; its top ten account for about 4.2%. Sequences were obtained from blood, either unsorted or a sorted T cell fraction (not recorded which). These receptors were collected from a male donor with ankylosing spondylitis or in good health (not recorded which). The CDR3 runs from the conserved cysteine through the conserved F or W. The D gene is left open where the match is weak. Clone size is stated in some rows and not others, as once, few, many or a class when expanded.

v_gene	j_gene	d_gene	abundance	CDR3nt	CDR3aa
TRBV10-3	TRBJ2-3	.	.	TGTGCCATCAGTGAACCCCCGTCTAGAAGGACAGATACGCAGTATTTT	CAISEPPSRRTDTQYF
TRBV5-6	TRBJ2-3	.	.	TGTGCCAGCAGCCCTTCGGGGGCAGATACGCAGTATTTT	CASSPSGADTQYF
TRBV7-9	TRBJ1-5	TRBD1	few	TGTGCCAGCAGCGATGGACAGGGACATCAGCCCCAGCATTTT	CASSDGQGHQPQHF
TRBV5-5	TRBJ1-2	TRBD1	few	TGTGCCAGCACTCGGGACAGTAGAGGCGATGGCTACACCTTC	CASTRDSRGDGYTF
TRBV20-1	TRBJ2-5	TRBD1	.	TGCAGTGCTAGAGATCCCCGAAGGGGGCTCCAAGAGACCCAGTACTTC	CSARDPRRGLQETQYF
TRBV5-5	TRBJ1-6	.	few	TGTGCCAGCAGCTTCGAGGGGCGAGTGGCTAATTCACCCCTCCACTTT	CASSFEGRVANSPLHF
TRBV20-1	TRBJ2-1	TRBD1	.	TGCAGTGCTAAAACAGGGGGTCCAGTCAATGAGCAGTTCTTC	CSAKTGGPVNEQFF
TRBV11-2	TRBJ2-3	.	.	TGTGCCAGCAGCTTAGACCAGGTCACGCAGTATTTT	CASSLDQVTQYF
TRBV20-1	TRBJ2-5	.	.	TGCAGTGCTAGTGGCAGAGTGATGGAGACCCAGTACTTC	CSASGRVMETQYF
TRBV6-1	TRBJ2-7	.	few	TGTGCCAGCAGTGACAGGAACTCCTACGAGCAGTACTTC	CASSDRNSYEQYF
TRBV12-3/TRBV12-4	TRBJ1-4	.	.	TGTGCCAGCAGTTTTCGGACTGATAATGAAAAACTGTTTTTT	CASSFRTDNEKLFF
TRBV7-3	TRBJ2-5	.	.	TGTGCCAGCAGCTTATGTCGGGCTAGTAGGGGCGGAAAGACCCAGTACTTC	CASSLCRASRGGKTQYF
TRBV15	TRBJ1-1	.	.	TGTGCCACCAGCAGAGACGGCGTCACTGAAGCTTTCTTT	CATSRDGVTEAFF
TRBV5-6	TRBJ2-3	.	.	TGTGCCAGCAGCTCGCTAGGGGCCACAACAGATACGCAGTATTTT	CASSSLGATTDTQYF
TRBV27	TRBJ2-1	TRBD2	.	TGTGCCAGCAACCCTCTCGCGGGGGGCAAGCAGTTCTTC	CASNPLAGGKQFF
TRBV10-2	TRBJ2-3	.	few	TGCGCCAGCAGTGAGTTGTGGGGGGCCCTTCTGGATACGCAGTATTTT	CASSELWGALLDTQYF
TRBV10-2	TRBJ2-3	.	few	TGCGCCAGCAGTGATGGGTTCACAGATACGCAGTATTTT	CASSDGFTDTQYF
TRBV20-1	TRBJ2-4	TRBD1	.	TGCAGTGCCCGGGACAGGTCCACAAACATTCAGTACTTC	CSARDRSTNIQYF
TRBV6-2/TRBV6-3	TRBJ2-1	.	.	TGTGCCAGCACTGAGGGGGAGAACAATGAGCAGTTCTTC	CASTEGENNEQFF
TRBV29-1	TRBJ2-7	.	.	TGCAGCGTGAGGGATCCTAGCTCCTACGAGCAGTACTTC	CSVRDPSSYEQYF
TRBV27	TRBJ2-1	.	once	TGTGCCAGCAGCCGGGGCTACAATGAGCAGTTCTTC	CASSRGYNEQFF
TRBV29-1	TRBJ1-1	.	.	TGCAGCGTGGGGATCCAAGGGAACACTGAAGCTTTCTTT	CSVGIQGNTEAFF
TRBV20-1	TRBJ1-6	.	.	TGCAGTGCTAGAGACCCTCCGGAGCGGGGATCTTCACCCCTCCACTTT	CSARDPPERGSSPLHF
TRBV20-1	TRBJ1-2	TRBD1	few	TGCAGTGCTAAGCTCTTGGACAGGGAATATGGCTACACCTTC	CSAKLLDREYGYTF
TRBV12-3/TRBV12-4	TRBJ1-2	.	.	TGTGCCAGCAGTTTTAGTACGGCTTACTATGGCTACACCTTC	CASSFSTAYYGYTF
TRBV20-1	TRBJ1-2	.	.	TGCAGTGCTAGAATGGGGGGATTCTATGGCTACACCTTC	CSARMGGFYGYTF
TRBV20-1	TRBJ2-7	TRBD1	.	TGCAGTGCTAGCTCTGACAGGGGCCCCTACGAGCAGTACTTC	CSASSDRGPYEQYF
TRBV20-1	TRBJ2-7	.	.	TGCAGTGCTCAGACCGACAGGTTGAGTTACGAGCAGTACTTC	CSAQTDRLSYEQYF
TRBV27	TRBJ2-1	.	few	TGTGCCAGCAGCGAAATAGAATCCCACAATGAGCAGTTCTTC	CASSEIESHNEQFF
TRBV6-1	TRBJ1-6	.	.	TGTGCCAGTTTCGGGGTTTCCTATAATTCACCCCTCCACTTT	CASFGVSYNSPLHF
TRBV7-9	TRBJ1-6	.	.	TGTGCCAGCAGCCCCGGAAGCTCCTATAATTCACCCCTCCACTTT	CASSPGSSYNSPLHF
TRBV20-1	TRBJ1-2	TRBD1	few	TGCAGTGCCACCGACAGGGGGTTAAACTATGGCTACACCTTC	CSATDRGLNYGYTF
TRBV12-3/TRBV12-4	TRBJ2-7	.	.	TGTGCCAGCAGTTTCTTGGGGCGAGACGAGCAGTACTTC	CASSFLGRDEQYF
TRBV7-2	TRBJ1-2	TRBD1	many	TGTGCCAGCAGCCCAAGGACAGGCATGGAGGGCTACACCTTC	CASSPRTGMEGYTF
TRBV7-6	TRBJ2-3	.	once	TGTGCCAGCAGCTTAGACCAAGCGGGGCAGTATTTT	CASSLDQAGQYF